This T cell receptor (beta chain) derives from a study of shared clonotypes between healthy human individuals. This CDR3 comprises 16 residues. CDR1 is SGHDN and CDR2 is FVKESK in the germline V gene. V gave up 4 bases and J gave up 3 bases, with 16 bases separating them. The assay was immunoSEQ multiplex PCR, and TCRdb's table has in-frame clones only and misses some. The sample yields hundreds of thousands of clones, approximately 79% seen once. This TCR came from a man aged 30 to 39 in good health. The source material was memory CD4+ T cells sorted from blood. The subset was: CD45RA-negative fraction. J is TRBJ2-1 and V is TRBV14; the D gene could be TRBD1 or TRBD2 (6 bases each). The CDR3 is CASSPGDTDYYNEQFF. CDR3 coding DNA: TGTGCCAGCAGCCCGGGGGACACAGATTACTACAATGAGCAGTTCTTC.